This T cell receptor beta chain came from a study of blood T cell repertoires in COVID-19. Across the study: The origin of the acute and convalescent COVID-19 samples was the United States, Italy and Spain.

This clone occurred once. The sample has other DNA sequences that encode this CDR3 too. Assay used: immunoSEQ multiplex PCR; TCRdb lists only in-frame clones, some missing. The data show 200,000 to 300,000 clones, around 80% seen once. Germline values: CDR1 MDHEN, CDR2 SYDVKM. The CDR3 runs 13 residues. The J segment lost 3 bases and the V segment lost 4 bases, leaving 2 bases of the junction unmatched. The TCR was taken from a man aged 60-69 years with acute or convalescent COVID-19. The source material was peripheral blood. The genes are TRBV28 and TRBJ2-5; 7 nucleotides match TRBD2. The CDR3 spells CASSWGGEETQYF. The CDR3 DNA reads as TGTGCCAGCAGTTGGGGGGGTGAAGAGACCCAGTACTTC.